The clone carrying this T cell receptor (beta chain) was counted a few times. Antigen unknown. The germline gene is not matched at one end of the junction; a read error may be the cause. CDR1 and CDR2 from the germline V gene are SGHNT and YYREEE (reference sequence). The CDR3 covers 17 residues. The study ran its PCR with 60 Vbeta and 13 Jbeta primers. The data were produced by immunoSEQ multiplex PCR, yet TCRdb's version contains in-frame clones alone and is incomplete. The repertoire includes over 100,000 clones, 79% of them detected once, and 2.5% to 3% sits in the top ten. This sample is part of a study of cytomegalovirus exposure and HLA in healthy donors. Study background: Researchers found that just over 80% of some 400 genotyped donors fell within the Caucasian-associated ancestry cluster.

Study results and limitations: The study flagged some 170 TCR beta chains as cytomegalovirus-associated.

The material sequenced was PBMCs. The receptor was derived from a woman younger than 30 in good health and CMV-seropositive. The chain uses TRBV5-4 and TRBJ2-3; 8 bases match TRBD2. The CDR3 loop is CASSRGGAQGAGEAVGF. The CDR3 DNA reads TGTGCCAGCAGTCGTGGGGGCGCTCAGGGAGCGGGAGAGGCGGTTGGGTTT.